This T cell receptor beta chain was obtained from a study of T cell responses to AZD1222 COVID-19 vaccine. Study-wide results and limits: Clonal diversity may have been underestimated, and the donors were mostly white British, with more females than males.

Regarding this clone: The antigen remains unidentified.

The analysis combined second doses at about 4 or about 12 weeks. Measured with immunoSEQ multiplex PCR; TCRdb has only the in-frame clones, and not every one. The data hold some 170,000 clones, with approximately 90% observed a single time. The CDR3 covers 14 residues. Germline V CDR1 and CDR2: MNHNS, SASEGT. The V gene lost 3 bases and the J gene lost 0 bases, with 8 bases spanning the gap. The chain couples TRBV6-1 to TRBJ1-2; no clear D. The source of this sequence is an adult who received the AZD1222 COVID-19 vaccine. The sample was peripheral blood, taken 28 days after the second AZD1222 dose. CDR3 protein: CASSDRNANYGYTF. The DNA for the CDR3 is TGTGCCAGCAGTGACAGAAATGCTAACTATGGCTACACCTTC.